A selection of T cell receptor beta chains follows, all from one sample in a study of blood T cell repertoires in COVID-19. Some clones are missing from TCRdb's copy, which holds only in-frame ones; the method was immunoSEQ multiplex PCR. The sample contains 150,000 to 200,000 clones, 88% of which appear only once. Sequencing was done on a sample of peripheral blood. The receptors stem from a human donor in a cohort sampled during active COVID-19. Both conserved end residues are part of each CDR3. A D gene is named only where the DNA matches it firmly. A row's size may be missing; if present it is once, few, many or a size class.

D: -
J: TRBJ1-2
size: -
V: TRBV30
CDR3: CASGGGYYGYTF
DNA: TGTGCCTCCGGGGGGGGGTACTATGGCTACACCTTC

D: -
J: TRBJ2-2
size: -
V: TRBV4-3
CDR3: CASSQAPSRYTGELFF
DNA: TGCGCCAGCAGCCAAGCCCCTAGCCGTTACACCGGGGAGCTGTTTTTT

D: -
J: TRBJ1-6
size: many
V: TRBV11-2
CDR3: CASSLDGQYNSPLHF
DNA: TGTGCCAGCAGCTTAGATGGGCAGTATAATTCACCCCTCCACTTT

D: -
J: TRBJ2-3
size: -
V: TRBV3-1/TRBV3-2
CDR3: CASSQEAGQPADTQYF
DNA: TGTGCCAGCAGCCAAGAGGCGGGACAGCCCGCAGATACGCAGTATTTT

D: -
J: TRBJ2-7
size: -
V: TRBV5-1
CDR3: CASSLGRLYEQYF
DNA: TGCGCCAGCAGCTTGGGGCGGTTATACGAGCAGTACTTC

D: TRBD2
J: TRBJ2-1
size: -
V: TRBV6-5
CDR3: CATSHGTSGHNEQFF
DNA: TGTGCCACCAGCCACGGGACTAGCGGTCACAATGAGCAGTTCTTC

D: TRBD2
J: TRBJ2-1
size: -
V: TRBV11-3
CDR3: CASGLAGRTNEQFF
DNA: TGTGCCAGCGGTCTAGCGGGGCGGACCAATGAGCAGTTCTTC

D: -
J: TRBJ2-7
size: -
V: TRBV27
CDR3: CASSPGAANPTLEQYF
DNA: TGTGCCAGCAGCCCGGGAGCGGCAAATCCTACGTTAGAGCAGTACTTC

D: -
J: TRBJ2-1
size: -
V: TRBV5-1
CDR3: CASSPGTGGYNEQFF
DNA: TGCGCCAGCAGCCCAGGGACCGGGGGTTACAATGAGCAGTTCTTC

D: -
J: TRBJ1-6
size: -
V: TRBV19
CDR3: CASSISGNPMSYNSPLHF
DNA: TGTGCCAGTAGTATCTCGGGGAATCCGATGTCCTATAATTCACCCCTCCACTTT

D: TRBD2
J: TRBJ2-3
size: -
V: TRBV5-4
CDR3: CASSLAGSSGADTQYF
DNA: TGTGCCAGCAGCTTGGCCGGGTCTAGCGGTGCTGATACGCAGTATTTT

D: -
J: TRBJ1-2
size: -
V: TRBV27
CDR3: CASRGRGNSAGDGYTF
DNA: TGTGCCAGCAGGGGAAGAGGCAACTCGGCCGGGGATGGCTACACCTTC

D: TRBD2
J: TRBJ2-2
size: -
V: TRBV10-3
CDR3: CAISESGLAGVGRWSTGELFF
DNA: TGTGCCATCAGTGAATCAGGACTAGCGGGAGTAGGTCGTTGGAGCACCGGGGAGCTGTTTTTT

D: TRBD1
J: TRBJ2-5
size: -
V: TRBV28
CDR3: CASGEQGNQETQYF
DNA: TGTGCCAGCGGCGAACAGGGGAACCAAGAGACCCAGTACTTC

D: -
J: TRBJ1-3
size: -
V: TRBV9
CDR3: CASSPDTSGNTIYF
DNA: TGTGCCAGCAGCCCCGACACCTCTGGAAACACCATATATTTT

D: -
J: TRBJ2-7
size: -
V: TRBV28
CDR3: CASSSQGQRVGYEQYF
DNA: TGTGCCAGCAGTTCACAGGGACAAAGGGTAGGCTACGAGCAGTACTTC

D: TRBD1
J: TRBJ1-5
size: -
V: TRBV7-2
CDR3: CASSRTGGELSNQPQHF
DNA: TGTGCCAGCAGCCGGACAGGGGGCGAGTTGAGCAATCAGCCCCAGCATTTT

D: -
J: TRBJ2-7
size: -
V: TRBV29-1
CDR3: CSVAGGTYEQYF
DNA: TGCAGCGTTGCTGGCGGGACCTACGAGCAGTACTTC

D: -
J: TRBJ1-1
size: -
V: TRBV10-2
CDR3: CASSVQKNAEAFF
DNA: TGCGCCAGCAGTGTACAAAAGAACGCTGAAGCTTTCTTT

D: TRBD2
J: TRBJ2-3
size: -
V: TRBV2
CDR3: CASSELAGYTQYF
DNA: TGTGCCAGCAGTGAACTAGCGGGATATACGCAGTATTTT

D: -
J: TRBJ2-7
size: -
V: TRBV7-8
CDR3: CASSLPYRSYEQYF
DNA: TGTGCCAGCAGCTTACCGTACAGGTCCTACGAGCAGTACTTC

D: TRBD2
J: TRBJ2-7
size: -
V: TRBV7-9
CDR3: CASSPDRLAVTYEQYF
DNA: TGTGCCAGCAGCCCCGATAGACTAGCGGTGACCTACGAGCAGTACTTC

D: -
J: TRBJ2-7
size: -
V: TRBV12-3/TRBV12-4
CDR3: CASSKLGEQYF
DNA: TGTGCCAGCAGTAAGCTTGGCGAGCAGTACTTC

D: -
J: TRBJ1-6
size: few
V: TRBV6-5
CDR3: CASSRQSNSPLHF
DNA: TGTGCCAGCAGTCGACAGTCTAATTCACCCCTCCACTTT

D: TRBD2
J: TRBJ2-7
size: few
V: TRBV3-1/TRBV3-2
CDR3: CASSQDLGLAYEQYF
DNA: TGTGCCAGCAGCCAAGATCTAGGACTAGCCTACGAGCAGTACTTC

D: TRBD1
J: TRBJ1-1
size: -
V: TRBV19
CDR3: CASSILAGGWTEAFF
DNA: TGTGCCAGTAGTATTTTGGCAGGGGGCTGGACTGAAGCTTTCTTT

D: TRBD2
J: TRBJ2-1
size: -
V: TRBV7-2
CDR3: CASSRGELAASYNEQFF
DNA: TGTGCCAGCAGCCGGGGAGAGCTAGCGGCCTCCTACAATGAGCAGTTCTTC

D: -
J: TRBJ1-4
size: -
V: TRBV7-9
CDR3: CASSPHLRTEEVNEKLFF
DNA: TGTGCCAGCAGCCCACACTTGAGGACCGAGGAGGTTAATGAAAAACTGTTTTTT

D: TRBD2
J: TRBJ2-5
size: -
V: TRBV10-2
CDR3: CASSLGLAAETQYF
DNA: TGCGCCAGCAGCCTAGGACTAGCTGCTGAGACCCAGTACTTC

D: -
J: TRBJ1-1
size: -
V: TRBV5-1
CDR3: CASSYRGRANTEAFF
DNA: TGCGCCAGCAGCTACCGGGGGAGGGCGAACACTGAAGCTTTCTTT

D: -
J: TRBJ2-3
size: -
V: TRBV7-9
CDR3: CASSLILTSTDTQYF
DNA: TGTGCCAGCAGCTTAATTTTAACTAGCACAGATACGCAGTATTTT

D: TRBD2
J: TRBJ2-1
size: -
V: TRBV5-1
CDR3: CASTLAGGHNEQFF
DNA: TGCGCCAGCACCCTAGCGGGGGGACACAATGAGCAGTTCTTC

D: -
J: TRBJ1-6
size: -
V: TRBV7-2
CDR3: CASSFRHGYNSPLHF
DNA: TGTGCCAGCAGCTTCCGACACGGCTATAATTCACCCCTCCACTTT

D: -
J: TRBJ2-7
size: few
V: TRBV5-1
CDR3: CASSPGLGQGLYEQYF
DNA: TGCGCCAGCAGCCCCGGACTTGGTCAGGGGCTCTACGAGCAGTACTTC

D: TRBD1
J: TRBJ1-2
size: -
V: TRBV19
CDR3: CASSIDPGQRNYGYTF
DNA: TGTGCCAGTAGTATAGATCCGGGACAGAGGAACTATGGCTACACCTTC

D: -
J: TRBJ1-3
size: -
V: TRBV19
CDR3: CASSINRAGNTIYF
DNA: TGTGCCAGTAGTATCAACAGGGCTGGAAACACCATATATTTT

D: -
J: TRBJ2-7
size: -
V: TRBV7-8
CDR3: CASSRLGYEQYF
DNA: TGTGCCAGCAGCCGGCTAGGCTACGAGCAGTACTTC

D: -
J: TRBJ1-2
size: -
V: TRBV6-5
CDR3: CASSYRDSGYGYTF
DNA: TGTGCCAGCAGTTACCGAGACAGTGGGTATGGCTACACCTTC

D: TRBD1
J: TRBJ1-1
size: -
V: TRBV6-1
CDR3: CASSEATGVTEAFF
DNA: TGTGCCAGCAGTGAAGCTACAGGGGTCACTGAAGCTTTCTTT

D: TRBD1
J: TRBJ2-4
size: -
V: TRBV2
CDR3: CASIRDRGDSIAKNIQYF
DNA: TGTGCCAGCATCCGGGACAGGGGGGACTCCATAGCCAAAAACATTCAGTACTTC

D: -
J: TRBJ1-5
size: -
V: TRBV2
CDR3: CASCDRAGQGQPQHF
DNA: TGTGCCAGCTGTGACCGGGCAGGGCAAGGTCAGCCCCAGCATTTT

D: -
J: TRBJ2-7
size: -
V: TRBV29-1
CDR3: CSVEAAGDLYEQYF
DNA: TGCAGCGTTGAGGCCGCCGGAGACCTCTACGAGCAGTACTTC

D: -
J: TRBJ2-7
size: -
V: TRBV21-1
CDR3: CASSIGLRLGSYEQYF
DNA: TGTGCCAGCAGCATCGGACTTAGACTTGGCTCCTACGAGCAGTACTTC

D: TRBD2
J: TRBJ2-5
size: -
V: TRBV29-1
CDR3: CSVGGGQETQYF
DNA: TGCAGCGTTGGGGGGGGGCAAGAGACCCAGTACTTC